This T cell receptor beta chain was sequenced during a study of T-cell reconstitution after alpha-beta-depleted transplantation in children. Findings and caveats of the study: From newly produced T cells came most of the T-cell counts and diversity one year after transplant. Some patients showed high day-60 TCRbeta diversity, which derived from surviving recipient T cells and thymic progenitors.

Germline V lookup: CDR1 DFQATT, CDR2 SNEGSKA (reference sequence). V gave up 5 bases and J gave up 0 bases; unmatched junction bases: 10. CDR3 length: 16 residues. As it was prepared, the TCRbeta library received unique molecular identifiers. TCRdb re-derived calls from the PCR reads in MiXCR, one entry per CDR3 protein. The data show 190,000 or so distinct CDR3 sequences, 6.3% seen once. This clonotype was seen at least ten times. Its specificity is unknown. The receptor comes from a girl under two years old with combined immunodeficiency, due to receive a stem cell transplant. The gene calls are TRBV20-1 and TRBJ2-3, with TRBD2 identical over 8 bases. Here the sequenced sample was PBMCs, taken before TCRalphabeta/CD19-depleted stem cell transplant. CDR3 nucleotide sequence: TGCAGTGCTTTCTTGGTGAAGCGGGAGAGCACAGATACGCAGTATTTT. Its protein is CSAFLVKRESTDTQYF.